This record concerns one TCR beta chain sequence. Random hexamers served to reverse transcribe roughly 0.45 to 1 ug RNA. From the immunoSEQ multiplex PCR reads, TCRdb called clonotypes with MiXCR, one entry per CDR3 protein. The sample includes 100,000 to 150,000 distinct CDR3 sequences, around 94% seen only once; the top ten take 0.085% to 0.09%. Negative isolation yielded CD4+ and CD8+ T cells, and FACS enriched TEMRA cells. This sample is part of a study of CD8 T cells in Susac syndrome. This sequence originates from a human donor in good health. Sequencing was done on a sample of CD4+ T cells from PBMCs.

The CDR3 nucleotides read TGTGCCAGCTCACGAGAGACAGCTTACGAGCAGTACTTC. Translating it yields CASSRETAYEQYF. The V gene is TRBV18, the J gene TRBJ2-7; weak D call: TRBD1 (5 bases). The CDR3 runs to 13 residues. Trimming took 4 bases from V and 4 from J, leaving 11 bases between them. Germline V gene data show CDR1 as KGHSH and CDR2 as LQKENI.